This T cell receptor beta chain was captured by sequencing in a study of T cells in Graves' hyperthyroidism and ophthalmopathy. V dropped 4 bases and J dropped 0 bases, with 17 bases sitting between them. Looked up from germline, CDR1 is SGHRS and CDR2 is YFSETQ. This CDR3 contains 17 residues. The hyperthyroidism was newly diagnosed and had lasted under 2 months; the patients were aged 18 to 65. At least ten counts were recorded for this clonotype. Antigen unknown. RNA transcripts provided the source from which TCR beta CDR3 regions were amplified. The HTBI primer set drove a first-round RT-PCR of the TCR CDR3. In TCRdb, the multiplex PCR reads were re-called with MiXCR into one record per CDR3 protein. The sample records some 600,000 distinct CDR3 sequences, around 14% being singletons. Findings and limits, study-wide: Before onset, ophthalmopathy was predicted by the model a median roughly 6.8 months earlier. Most thyroid clonotypes expanded above 0.001 were also detected in blood.

The source of this sequence is a woman under 40 with Graves' hyperthyroidism that later progressed to Graves' ophthalmopathy. Specimen: blood. This chain uses TRBV5-1 with TRBJ1-3; a weak D match, TRBD1 (6 bases). The CDR3 DNA follows: TGCGCCAGCAGCCCGAACCTACAGGGCAGCTCTGGAAACACCATATATTTT. Protein product: CASSPNLQGSSGNTIYF.